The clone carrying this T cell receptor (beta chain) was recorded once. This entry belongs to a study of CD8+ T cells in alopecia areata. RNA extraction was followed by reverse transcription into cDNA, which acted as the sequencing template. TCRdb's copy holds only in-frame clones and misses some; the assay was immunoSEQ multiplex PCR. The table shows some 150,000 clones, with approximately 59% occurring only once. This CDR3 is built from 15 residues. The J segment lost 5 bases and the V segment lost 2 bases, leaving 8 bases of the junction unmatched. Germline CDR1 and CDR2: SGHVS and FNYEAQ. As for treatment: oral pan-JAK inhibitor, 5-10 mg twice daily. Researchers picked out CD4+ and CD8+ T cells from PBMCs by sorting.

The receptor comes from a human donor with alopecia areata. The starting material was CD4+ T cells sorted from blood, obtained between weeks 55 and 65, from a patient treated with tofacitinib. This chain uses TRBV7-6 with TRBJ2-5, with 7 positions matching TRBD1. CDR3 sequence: CASSLSNRGSETQYF. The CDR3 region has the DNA TGTGCCAGCAGCTTATCGAACAGGGGATCCGAGACCCAGTACTTC.